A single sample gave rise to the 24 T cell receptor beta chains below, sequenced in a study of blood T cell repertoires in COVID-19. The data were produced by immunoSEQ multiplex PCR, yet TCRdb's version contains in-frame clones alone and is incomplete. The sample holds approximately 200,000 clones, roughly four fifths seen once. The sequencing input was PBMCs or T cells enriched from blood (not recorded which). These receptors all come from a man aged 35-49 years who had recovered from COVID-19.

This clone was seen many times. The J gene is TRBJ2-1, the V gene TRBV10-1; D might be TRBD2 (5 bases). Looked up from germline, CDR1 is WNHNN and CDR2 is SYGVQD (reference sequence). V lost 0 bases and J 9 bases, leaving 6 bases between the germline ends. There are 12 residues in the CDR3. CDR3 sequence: CASSESGLEQFF. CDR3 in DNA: TGCGCCAGCAGTGAGTCTGGACTTGAGCAGTTCTTC.

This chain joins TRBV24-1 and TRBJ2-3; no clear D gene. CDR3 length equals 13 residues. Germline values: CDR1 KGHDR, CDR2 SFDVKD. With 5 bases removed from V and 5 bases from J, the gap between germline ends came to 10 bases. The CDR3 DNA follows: TGTGCCACCAGTGTCCCACAAAAAGATACGCAGTATTTT. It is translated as CATSVPQKDTQYF.

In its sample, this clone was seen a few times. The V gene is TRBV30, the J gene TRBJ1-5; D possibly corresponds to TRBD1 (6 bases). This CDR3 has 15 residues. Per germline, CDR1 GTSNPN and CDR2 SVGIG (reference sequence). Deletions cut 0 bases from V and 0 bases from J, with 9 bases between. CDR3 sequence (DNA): TGTGCCTGGAGTGTACGACAGGTTAGCAATCAGCCCCAGCATTTT. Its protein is CAWSVRQVSNQPQHF.

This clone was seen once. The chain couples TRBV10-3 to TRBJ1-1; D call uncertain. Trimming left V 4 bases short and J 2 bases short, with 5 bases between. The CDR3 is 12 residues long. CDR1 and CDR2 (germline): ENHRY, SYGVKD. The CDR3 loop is CAISALNTEAFF. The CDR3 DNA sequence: TGTGCCATCAGTGCCCTAAACACTGAAGCTTTCTTT.

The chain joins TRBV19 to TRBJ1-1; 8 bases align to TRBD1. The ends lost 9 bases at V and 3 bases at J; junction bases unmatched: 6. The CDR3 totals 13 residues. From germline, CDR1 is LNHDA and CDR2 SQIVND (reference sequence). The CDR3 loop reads CASQTGEHTEAFF. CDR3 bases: TGTGCCAGCCAGACAGGGGAACACACTGAAGCTTTCTTT.

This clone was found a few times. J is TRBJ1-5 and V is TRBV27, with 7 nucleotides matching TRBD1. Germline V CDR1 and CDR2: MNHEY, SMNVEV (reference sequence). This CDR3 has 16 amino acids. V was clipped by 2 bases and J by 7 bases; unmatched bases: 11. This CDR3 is CASSLLGLQGRQPQHF. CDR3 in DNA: TGTGCCAGCAGTTTACTGGGGTTACAGGGGAGGCAGCCCCAGCATTTT.

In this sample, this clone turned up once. Written as DNA, the CDR3 is TGCGCCAGCAGCCAAGAAGGCGGACAGCCACCCCTAGGGGCTTTCTTT. It is translated as CASSQEGGQPPLGAFF. The chain uses TRBV4-3 and TRBJ1-1; D might be TRBD1 (6 bases). Germline values: CDR1 LGHNA, CDR2 YSLEER. CDR3 size: 16 residues. Trimming took off 0 bases at V and 11 bases at J, with 22 bases between the two ends.

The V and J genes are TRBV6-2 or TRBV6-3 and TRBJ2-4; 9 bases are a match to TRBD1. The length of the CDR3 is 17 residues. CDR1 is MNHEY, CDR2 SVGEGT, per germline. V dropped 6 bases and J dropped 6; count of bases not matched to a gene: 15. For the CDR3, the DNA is TGTGCCAGCAGCCCCTCATACAGGGGGCCTTTGTCAAACATTCAGTACTTC. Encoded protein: CASSPSYRGPLSNIQYF.

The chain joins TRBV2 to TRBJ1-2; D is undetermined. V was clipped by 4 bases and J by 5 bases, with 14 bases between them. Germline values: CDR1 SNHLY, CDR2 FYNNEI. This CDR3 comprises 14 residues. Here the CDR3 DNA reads TGTGCCAGCAGTGGGGTGGGTAGCCCATATGGCTACACCTTC. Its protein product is CASSGVGSPYGYTF.

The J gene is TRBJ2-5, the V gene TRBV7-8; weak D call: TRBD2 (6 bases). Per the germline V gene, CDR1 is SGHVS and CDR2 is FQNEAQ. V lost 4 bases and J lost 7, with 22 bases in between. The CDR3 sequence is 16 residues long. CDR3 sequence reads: CASSSGWARELGTQYF. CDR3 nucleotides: TGTGCCAGCAGCTCGGGGTGGGCTCGGGAGTTAGGGACCCAGTACTTC.

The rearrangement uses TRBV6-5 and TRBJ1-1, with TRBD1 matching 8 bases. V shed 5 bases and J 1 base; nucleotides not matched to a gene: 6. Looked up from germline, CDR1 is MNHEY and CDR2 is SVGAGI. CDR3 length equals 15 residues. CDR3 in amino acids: CASSLQGGENTEAFF. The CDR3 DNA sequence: TGTGCCAGCAGTCTACAGGGGGGGGAGAACACTGAAGCTTTCTTT.

CDR3 sequence reads: CASSPLRDRIGYTF. The CDR3 coding sequence is TGTGCCAGCTCACCTCTCCGGGACAGGATAGGCTACACCTTC. The V and J genes are TRBV18 and TRBJ1-2; 8 bases are shared with TRBD1. The CDR3 has 14 residues. Germline-derived CDR1 and CDR2 are KGHSH and LQKENI. Germline trimming cut 3 bases from V and 8 bases from J; bases unmatched to any gene: 8.

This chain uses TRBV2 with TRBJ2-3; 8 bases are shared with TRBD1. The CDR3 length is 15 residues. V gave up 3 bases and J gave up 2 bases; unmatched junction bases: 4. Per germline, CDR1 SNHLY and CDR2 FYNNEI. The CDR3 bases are TGTGCCAGCAGTGATAATCAGGGGGCCACAGATACGCAGTATTTT. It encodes CASSDNQGATDTQYF.

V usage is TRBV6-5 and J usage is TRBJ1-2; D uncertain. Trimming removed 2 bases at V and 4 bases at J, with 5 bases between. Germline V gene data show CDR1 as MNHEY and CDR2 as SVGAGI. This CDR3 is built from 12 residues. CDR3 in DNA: TGTGCCAGCAGTTACAGCTTCTATGGCTACACCTTC. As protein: CASSYSFYGYTF.

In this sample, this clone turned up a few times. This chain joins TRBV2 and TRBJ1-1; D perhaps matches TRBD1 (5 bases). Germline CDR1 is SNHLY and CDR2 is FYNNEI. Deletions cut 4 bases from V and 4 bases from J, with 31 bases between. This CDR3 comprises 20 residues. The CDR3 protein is CASSVLRRFGGEGAGTEAFF. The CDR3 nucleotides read TGTGCCAGCAGTGTTTTAAGGCGGTTCGGAGGGGAAGGGGCTGGCACTGAAGCTTTCTTT.

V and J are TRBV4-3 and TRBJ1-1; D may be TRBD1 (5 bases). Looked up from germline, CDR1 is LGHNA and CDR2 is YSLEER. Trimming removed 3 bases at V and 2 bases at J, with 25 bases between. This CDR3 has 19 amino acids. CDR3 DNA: TGCGCCAGCAGCCATTTTTGGGGGGAAGCCCCTTCACTAAACACTGAAGCTTTCTTT. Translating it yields CASSHFWGEAPSLNTEAFF.

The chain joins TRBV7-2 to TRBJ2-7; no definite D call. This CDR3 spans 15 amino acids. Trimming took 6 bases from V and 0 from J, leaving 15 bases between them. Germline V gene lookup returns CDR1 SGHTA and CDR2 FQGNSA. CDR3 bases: TGTGCCAGCAGGTCTGCAGCATCTAGCTCCTACGAGCAGTACTTC. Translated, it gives CASRSAASSSYEQYF.

The CDR3 DNA sequence: TGTGCCAGCAGCTTAGTGGCAGGGGGTGGCACAGATACGCAGTATTTT. This codes for CASSLVAGGGTDTQYF. The rearrangement joins TRBV7-9 to TRBJ2-3; 7 bases fit TRBD1. CDR3 length: 16 amino acids. Unmatched junction bases numbered 5, after V lost 1 base and J lost 1 base. CDR1 is SEHNR, CDR2 FQNEAQ, per germline (reference sequence).

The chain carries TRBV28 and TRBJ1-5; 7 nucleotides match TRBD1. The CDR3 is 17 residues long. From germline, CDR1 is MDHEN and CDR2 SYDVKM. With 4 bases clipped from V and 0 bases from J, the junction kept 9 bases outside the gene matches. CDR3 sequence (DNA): TGTGCCAGCAGTTCTCCGGGACAGCCCGATAGCAATCAGCCCCAGCATTTT. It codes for CASSSPGQPDSNQPQHF.

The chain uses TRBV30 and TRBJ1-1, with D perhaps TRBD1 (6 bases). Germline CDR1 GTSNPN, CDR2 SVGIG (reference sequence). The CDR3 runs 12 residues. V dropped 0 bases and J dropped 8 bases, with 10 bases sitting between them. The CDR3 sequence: CAWSVQGREAFF. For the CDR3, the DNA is TGTGCCTGGAGTGTACAGGGAAGGGAAGCTTTCTTT.

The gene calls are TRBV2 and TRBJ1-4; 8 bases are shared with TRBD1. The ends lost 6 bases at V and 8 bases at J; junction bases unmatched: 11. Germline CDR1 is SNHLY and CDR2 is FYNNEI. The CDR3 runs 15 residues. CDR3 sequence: CASRDVGTGNEKLFF. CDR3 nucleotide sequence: TGTGCCAGCAGAGATGTCGGGACAGGAAACGAAAAACTGTTTTTT.

Here the CDR3 reads CAWCLGRGLDSPLHF. In DNA form, the CDR3 reads TGTGCCTGGTGCCTCGGGCGGGGGCTGGATTCACCCCTCCACTTT. This sequence joins TRBV30 and TRBJ1-6; a possible D gene is TRBD1 (6 bases). Trimming left V 5 bases short and J 8 bases short, with 19 bases between. Germline V gene sequence: CDR1 GTSNPN, CDR2 SVGIG (reference sequence). This CDR3 contains 15 residues.

This chain's CDR3 is CASSPGQLNQPQHF. In DNA, the CDR3 is TGTGCCAGCTCACCCGGACAGCTAAATCAGCCCCAGCATTTT. This sequence joins TRBV18 and TRBJ1-5, with D possibly TRBD1 on 6 matching bases. The CDR3 totals 14 residues. Trimming took 3 bases from V and 4 from J, leaving 10 bases between them. Germline CDR1 and CDR2: KGHSH and LQKENI.

The CDR3 nucleotides are TGTGCCAGAAGCCTGGGACATCGCTCTGGAAACACCATATATTTT. Its protein product is CARSLGHRSGNTIYF. The V and J genes are TRBV5-3 and TRBJ1-3; D is possibly TRBD1 (6 bases). TRBV5-3 counts as an open reading frame of uncertain function. This CDR3 contains 15 residues. V lost 4 bases and J lost 0, with 11 bases in between.